This T cell receptor beta chain derives from a study of shared clonotypes between healthy human individuals (dated by TCRdb to about 2020). Broadly, across the study: A couple of women and a few men aged 18 to 49 years were included in the cohort. For each donor, three plates each were used for CD4 naive and CD4 memory, two plates were used for CD8 naive, and one plate was used for CD8 memory. To estimate repertoire size and how much clonotype sharing occurs between individuals, the study deeply sequenced the blood TCR repertoires of several healthy adults. Different laboratories and diverse techniques were used to prepare libraries and sequence TCR repertoires, to increase sequencing depth and limit assay-specific biases. Between about 0.85 and 10 billion PBMCs per donor were obtained by leukapheresis.

This clone came up many times. Its antigen is still unknown. It has no much larger one-base neighbor in the sample; base qualities were not kept. Using the deep immunoSEQ assay, TCR CDR3 regions were amplified from genomic DNA by multiplex PCR. Extracted genomic DNA from each cell subset was distributed evenly across all wells of several immunoSEQ 96-well plates, and each plate was treated as a replicate. For sorted subsets, about 210 ng of genomic DNA, equivalent to 30,000 or so T cell genomes, went into each replicate PCR. Purified libraries were quantified with a Qubit 3.0 fluorometer, sized on a Bioanalyzer 2100, and re-quantified with the KAPA Library Quantification kit. Each immunoSEQ 96-well plate was sequenced on its own single-read 150-cycle Illumina NextSeq 550 flow cell. The authors processed their data as follows. Because the immunoSEQ output included only junctional sequences and no quality scores, the filtering could not be the same as the filtering used for full-length reads. To assign V/J genes and CDR3, sequences were annotated against IMGT germline references using PyIR, a Python wrapper for IgBLAST v1.9. Reads with weak V/J assignments (E-value above 1e-6), missing CDR3, stop codons, out-of-frame junctions, or ambiguous translated residues were removed. A V3J clonotype was defined by an identical inferred V gene, J gene, and CDR3 amino acid sequence. The percentage overlap between two repertoires was calculated by dividing the number of shared unique clonotypes by the size of the smaller repertoire. RTK rarefaction, the Chao1 estimator, and Recon v2.1 estimates of unobserved clonotypes were used to assess repertoire richness. For all TCRbeta clonotypes obtained by the gDNA method from four donors, generation probabilities were computed with OLGA. TCRdb re-hosts the immuneACCESS table, in-frame sequences only. Its copies lack some clones; in the studies checked, an unresolved V gene accounts for under half of them, and the cause for the rest is not known. From that table come the V and J calls and clone size; the DNA was used to work out D and trimming. The sample table holds roughly 1,100,000 clones, of which 65% to 75% were seen once. About 1.5% of the sample is taken by the ten largest.

Results the study describes overall, beyond this receptor: The small number of donors limited the genetic and exposure-history diversity represented. Compared with non-shared clonotypes, clonotypes shared by all four sorted-subset donors had higher generation probabilities. Naive subsets generally had larger estimated clonotype richness than memory subsets did. Only blood was sampled, and tissue TCR repertoires likely differ from those in blood. Rarefaction of sorted-subset datasets indicated incomplete sequencing despite the large sequencing depth. Based on pairwise subsampling, the degree of clonotype sharing among donors was expected to be affected by sequencing depth. Sharing across a few donors was observed for roughly 5.4% of naive CD4, about 4% of naive CD8, 2% to 2.5% of memory CD4, and around 0.4% of memory CD8 clonotypes.

The donors were healthy, HIV-negative adults who had no recently reported acute infections or vaccinations. Every donor was a Caucasian adult living in Nashville, Tennessee, USA. Magnetic negative selection was used to enrich CD4+ T cells, after which naive cells were positively selected on CD45RA and the negative fraction became the memory subset. After blood collection by leukapheresis, PBMCs were isolated using Ficoll-Histopaque density gradient centrifugation and then cryopreserved in the vapor phase of liquid nitrogen. Purity and quantity of every magnetically sorted T cell population were checked by analytical flow cytometry. Each sorted fraction had its genomic DNA isolated and then quantified by UV absorbance on a Nanodrop 2000c. Its CDR3 holds 13 amino acids, cysteine through phenylalanine. Only the CDR3 part of the read is kept: 39 bases, read in frame from the first base. Via the germline V gene, CDR1 is SGHTA and CDR2 FQGNSA. Between the V and J ends, shortened by 5 bases and 8 bases respectively, the junction contains 12 bases.

Sample: memory CD4+ T cells sorted from blood. The cell subset or site label, read with the paper, signifies: CD45RA-negative fraction. The V gene is TRBV7-2 and the J gene is TRBJ1-4; the D gene lacks a confident call. The TCR originated in a young man in good health. CDR3 protein: CASSLRNWEKLFF. At the DNA level, the sequence is TGTGCCAGCAGCCTTCGTAACTGGGAAAAACTGTTTTTT.